The 10 T cell receptor beta chains listed next were all sequenced from one sample in a study of kidney transplant recipient with SARS-CoV-2 infection. TCRdb recomputed calls from the reads with MiXCR, one row per CDR3 protein. This table has 200,000 to 300,000 distinct CDR3 sequences, around 26% appearing once. The specimen comprised a blood sample, sampled at baseline and on roughly day 110 from a kidney transplant recipient. The receptor set was obtained from a male patient aged 25 to 39 who had COVID-19 and was a kidney transplant recipient. Some of the T cells might come from the graft donor.

This chain links TRBV7-2 with TRBJ2-1, with TRBD2 matching over 10 bases. V was pared by 5 bases and J by 0 bases, with 13 bases of the junction left unmatched. The CDR3 sequence is 19 residues long. Per germline, CDR1 SGHTA and CDR2 FQGNSA. Here the CDR3 reads CASSLAWGSGRASYNEQFF. The CDR3 DNA follows: TGTGCCAGCAGCCTCGCTTGGGGGAGCGGGAGGGCCTCCTACAATGAGCAGTTCTTC. Together with reference TRBV7-2 and TRBJ2-1, the CDR3 gives the full variable domain: GAGVSQSPSNKVTEKGKDVELRCDPISGHTALYWYRQSLGQGLEFLIYFQGNSAPDKSGLPSDRFSAERTGGSVSTLTIQRTQQEDSAVYLCASSLAWGSGRASYNEQFFGPGTRLTVL.

This clonotype was counted at least ten times. The chain recombines TRBV3-1 with TRBJ1-1; D gene unclear. V was clipped by 5 bases and J by 4 bases, with 23 bases between them. This CDR3 region has 17 residues. The germline V gene has CDR1 LGHDT and CDR2 YNNKEL (reference sequence). Written as DNA, the CDR3 is TGTGCCAGCAGCGGTGAGCATCCCATTTCAATTCGCACTGAAGCTTTCTTT. Translating gives CASSGEHPISIRTEAFF.

This clonotype has ten or more counts. The chain recombines TRBV8-2 with TRBJ1-2. TRBV8-2 is classified as a pseudogene. The CDR3 length is 16 residues. CDR3 in DNA: TGTGGCAGTCAGTGCGGTGATAGCCGAAAGACCTATGGCTACACCTTC. Protein sequence: CGSQCGDSRKTYGYTF.

Regarding this clonotype: A read error is possible here, since a much larger clone lies one base away. The chain has TRBV7-9 and TRBJ1-3, with 9 bases lining up with TRBD1. The CDR3 loop spans 17 amino acids. Germline values: CDR1 SEHNR, CDR2 FQNEAQ (reference sequence). Unmatched junction bases numbered 11, after V lost 4 bases and J lost 4 bases. CDR3 loop: CASSSPNRGHRGNTIYF. The CDR3 bases are TGTGCCAGCAGCTCCCCGAACAGGGGGCATAGGGGAAACACCATATATTTT.

To note about this clonotype: Given a much more abundant clone one base away, this may be a read error. The V and J genes are TRBV12-3 or TRBV12-4 and TRBJ1-2; no clear D. The CDR3 covers 17 residues. The CDR3 reads CTSSRPITAGKTYGYTF. The CDR3 coding sequence is TGTACCAGCAGTCGGCCTATCACAGCAGGAAAGACCTATGGCTACACCTTC.

This clonotype was counted many times. The chain couples TRBV6-6 to TRBJ1-4, with 7 positions matching TRBD1. Trimming removed 4 bases from V and 8 bases from J; junction bases left unmatched: 7. The CDR3 loop spans 14 amino acids. Germline V gene sequence: CDR1 MNHNY, CDR2 SVGAGI (reference sequence). The CDR3 sequence is CASSSDRSGEKLFF. CDR3 nucleotides: TGTGCCAGCAGTTCGGACAGGTCGGGCGAAAAACTGTTTTTT.

Many counts were recorded for this clonotype. The rearrangement uses TRBV20-1 and TRBJ2-7; D is perhaps TRBD1 or TRBD2 (5 bases each). The V end was cut by 3 bases, the J end by 6 bases, with 12 bases between. CDR1 and CDR2 (germline): DFQATT, SNEGSKA (reference sequence). This CDR3 is built from 12 residues. In DNA, the CDR3 is TGCAGTGCTAGTGGGTTTGGGGGCGAGCAGTACTTC. It encodes CSASGFGGEQYF.

This clonotype occurred many times. The chain couples TRBV27 to TRBJ2-3; 11 nucleotides agree with TRBD2. Germline V gives CDR1 MNHEY, CDR2 SMNVEV (reference sequence). This CDR3 region has 17 residues. With 5 bases clipped from V and 5 bases from J, the junction kept 12 bases outside the gene matches. CDR3 residues: CASSGTGTSGGKDTQYF. The CDR3 DNA follows: TGTGCCAGCAGTGGTACAGGGACTAGCGGTGGCAAAGATACGCAGTATTTT.

This clonotype was counted many times. The chain uses TRBV20-1 and TRBJ2-7; D is possibly TRBD1 (5 bases). The CDR3 has 15 amino acids. V lost 1 base and J lost 1, with 14 bases in between. Germline CDR1 and CDR2: DFQATT and SNEGSKA (reference sequence). The CDR3 here is CSARVYDRPSYEQYF. For the CDR3, the DNA is TGCAGTGCTAGAGTCTATGACAGACCGTCCTACGAGCAGTACTTC.

As for this clonotype: This may be a read error, as it is one base from a much larger clone. The chain has TRBV11-2 and TRBJ1-1, with D unresolved. The V gene's germline CDR1 is SGHAT and CDR2 FQNNGV. This CDR3 has 12 amino acids. The CDR3 DNA reads as TGTACCAGCAGCCCTGGACGGTTTGAAGCTTTCTTT. Its protein is CTSSPGRFEAFF.